Presented here are 19 T cell receptor beta chains from one specimen sequenced in a study of OX40 agonist ivuxolimab in advanced cancers. Repertoires were generated with immunoSEQ multiplex PCR, while TCRdb's copy carries only in-frame clones and drops some. The sample lists roughly 43,000 clones, 91% occurring once. Sequencing was performed on CD4+ or CD8+ T cells sorted from blood, taken in a trial of the OX40 agonist ivuxolimab. The receptors originated from an adult with an advanced solid tumor such as melanoma, head and neck, liver or kidney cancer.

In its sample, this clone was seen once. V and J are TRBV27 and TRBJ2-3; D possibly uses TRBD1 or TRBD2 (5 bases each). The germline gives CDR1 MNHEY, CDR2 SMNVEV (reference sequence). The V and J ends lost 6 bases and 5 bases respectively, with 21 bases between them. CDR3 length: 16 amino acids. The chain's CDR3 is CASSPPGYGALDTQYF. The CDR3, as DNA: TGTGCCAGCAGCCCCCCCGGGTACGGGGCGTTAGATACGCAGTATTTT.

The V call is TRBV28, the J call TRBJ1-6; D is unresolved. This CDR3 has 17 amino acids. Germline loops: CDR1 MDHEN, CDR2 SYDVKM. V shed 6 bases and J shed 0 bases, with 15 bases lying between them. This CDR3 is CASRHFGESSYNSPLHF. DNA for the CDR3: TGTGCCAGCAGACACTTTGGGGAGAGCTCCTATAATTCACCCCTCCACTTT. Together with reference TRBV28 and TRBJ1-6, the CDR3 gives the full variable domain: DVKVTQSSRYLVKRTGEKVFLECVQDMDHENMFWYRQDPGLGLRLIYFSYDVKMKEKGDIPEGYSVSREKKERFSLILESASTNQTSMYLCASRHFGESSYNSPLHFGNGTRLTVT.

The chain links TRBV2 to TRBJ1-2; TRBD1 agrees at 10 bases. CDR1 is SNHLY, CDR2 FYNNEI, per germline. The length of the CDR3 is 16 residues. The V and J ends lost 3 bases and 3 bases, in that order; junction bases with no gene match: 7. CDR3 residues: CASSDDLDRGHYGYTF. CDR3 in DNA: TGTGCCAGCAGTGATGACCTTGACAGGGGGCACTATGGCTACACCTTC. The variable domain in full, with the rest retrieved from reference TRBV2 and TRBJ1-2, is EPEVTQTPSHQVTQMGQEVILRCVPISNHLYFYWYRQILGQKVEFLVSFYNNEISEKSEIFDDQFSVERPDGSNFTLKIRSTKLEDSAMYFCASSDDLDRGHYGYTFGSGTRLTVV.

CDR3 bases: TGTGCCAGCAGTTTAAATCCCGCACAGAATTCACCCCTCCACTTT. Protein: CASSLNPAQNSPLHF. The gene calls are TRBV28 and TRBJ1-6, with no clear D. Germline V gene sequence: CDR1 MDHEN, CDR2 SYDVKM. There are 15 residues in the CDR3. V shed 2 bases and J shed 7 bases, with 12 bases lying between them.

The V call is TRBV6-5, the J call TRBJ2-2, with D tentatively TRBD2 (5 bases). Germline V gene sequence: CDR1 MNHEY, CDR2 SVGAGI. V lost 2 bases to trimming and J lost 8 bases, with 12 bases between them. This CDR3 region has 14 residues. CDR3 loop: CASSYMERAGELFF. The CDR3 coding sequence is TGTGCCAGCAGTTACATGGAGAGGGCAGGGGAGCTGTTTTTT.

The chain couples TRBV4-1 to TRBJ1-4; a weak D match, TRBD1 (5 bases). Germline loops: CDR1 MGHRA, CDR2 YSYEKL. The V end was cut by 6 bases, the J end by 3 bases, with 14 bases between. The CDR3 is 15 amino acids. The CDR3, as DNA: TGCGCCAGCAGGAAATGGTGGGGGTCTAATGAAAAACTGTTTTTT. Its translation: CASRKWWGSNEKLFF.

This rearrangement joins TRBV4-1 to TRBJ2-7; 7 bases line up with TRBD2. V was clipped by 4 bases and J by 6 bases; unmatched bases: 12. Germline V CDR1 and CDR2: MGHRA, YSYEKL. The CDR3 sequence is 15 residues long. The CDR3 here is CASSPRDAPGGEQYF. In nucleotides, the CDR3 is TGCGCCAGCAGCCCCCGGGACGCCCCGGGAGGCGAGCAGTACTTC.

The chain recombines TRBV5-6 with TRBJ2-7; 7 bases match TRBD1. Germline lookup yields CDR1 SGHDT and CDR2 YYEEEE. This CDR3 has 16 amino acids. V dropped 3 bases and J dropped 0; count of bases not matched to a gene: 9. CDR3: CASSWLTGASSYEQYV. In nucleotides, the CDR3 is TGTGCCAGCAGCTGGCTCACAGGGGCGAGCTCCTACGAGCAGTACGTC.

This clone was seen a single time. This sequence joins TRBV6-5 and TRBJ2-1, with TRBD2 identical over 11 bases. In germline, CDR1 is MNHEY, CDR2 SVGAGI. V lost 5 bases and J lost 4; bases outside the gene matches: 4. This CDR3 is 15 amino acids long. CDR3 residues: CASSRTSGPYNEQFF. The CDR3 DNA reads TGTGCCAGCAGTCGGACTAGCGGGCCTTACAATGAGCAGTTCTTC.

The chain has TRBV9 and TRBJ2-3; 7 bases are a match to TRBD1. The CDR3 is made up of 16 amino acids. The V gene end was trimmed by 3 bases and the J gene end by 1 base; junction bases not matched to a gene: 8. CDR1 is SGDLS, CDR2 YYNGEE, per germline. CDR3 DNA sequence: TGTGCCAGCAGCGAGAATACAGGGGATGGCACAGATACGCAGTATTTT. Translated, it gives CASSENTGDGTDTQYF.

The chain combines TRBV4-1 with TRBJ2-2, with 7 positions matching TRBD2. V lost 0 bases and J lost 7; bases outside the gene matches: 14. Germline lookup yields CDR1 MGHRA and CDR2 YSYEKL. The CDR3 has 18 residues. The CDR3 sequence is CASSQDREAGRYGGELFF. Here the CDR3 DNA reads TGCGCCAGCAGCCAAGATCGGGAGGCAGGGAGGTACGGCGGGGAGCTGTTTTTT.

J is TRBJ2-7 and V is TRBV5-8, with 9 bases identical to TRBD2. Losses at the gene ends were 3 bases for V and 6 bases for J; bases not matched to a gene: 7. The V gene's germline CDR1 is SGHTS and CDR2 YDEGEE. The CDR3 consists of 14 residues. The CDR3 loop is CASSSVAGAAEQYF. CDR3 coding DNA: TGTGCCAGCAGCTCCGTAGCGGGAGCAGCCGAGCAGTACTTC.

The rearrangement uses TRBV6-1 and TRBJ2-2, with D unclear. The CDR3 sequence is 16 residues long. Germline V gene sequence: CDR1 MNHNS, CDR2 SASEGT. V was cut by 3 bases and J by 7 bases, with 18 bases left in between. The CDR3 region is CASSDYFTHSGGELFF. DNA for the CDR3: TGTGCCAGCAGTGATTATTTTACCCATTCTGGCGGGGAGCTGTTTTTT.

The rearrangement uses TRBV2 and TRBJ2-3; the D is unclear. Germline V CDR1 and CDR2: SNHLY, FYNNEI. Trimming cost V 3 bases and J 0 bases, with 10 bases left between them. The CDR3 totals 15 residues. The CDR3 region is CASSEGFSSTDTQYF. The CDR3 nucleotides are TGTGCCAGCAGTGAGGGGTTCTCTAGCACAGATACGCAGTATTTT.

The chain uses TRBV27 and TRBJ2-4; 9 nucleotides agree with TRBD1. The CDR3 sequence is 18 residues long. V was clipped by 2 bases and J by 5 bases; unmatched bases: 13. Germline CDR1 and CDR2: MNHEY and SMNVEV (reference sequence). The CDR3 sequence is CASSLLPWTGDYQNIQYF. The CDR3 coding sequence is TGTGCCAGCAGTTTACTACCCTGGACAGGGGATTACCAAAACATTCAGTACTTC.

This clone has only a few counts. This chain connects TRBV12-5 to TRBJ2-1; no reliable D call. V was cut by 5 bases and J by 5 bases, with 7 bases left in between. This CDR3 contains 12 residues. CDR1 is LGHNT, CDR2 FRNRAP, per germline. The CDR3 protein is CASGLDHNEQFF. DNA for the CDR3: TGTGCTAGTGGTCTAGATCACAATGAGCAGTTCTTC.

This chain links TRBV7-9 with TRBJ2-7; D is perhaps TRBD2 (5 bases). Trimming removed 4 bases at V and 3 bases at J, with 13 bases between. This CDR3 has 14 amino acids. Germline CDR1 is SEHNR and CDR2 is FQNEAQ (reference sequence). CDR3: CASSSIPGNYEQYV. CDR3 in DNA: TGTGCCAGCAGCTCTATACCGGGGAACTACGAGCAGTACGTC.

J is TRBJ2-2 and V is TRBV7-2; no clear D gene. The CDR3 is made up of 12 amino acids. Germline V gene sequence: CDR1 SGHTA, CDR2 FQGNSA. V dropped 2 bases and J dropped 7 bases, with 5 bases sitting between them. CDR3 coding DNA: TGTGCCAGCAGCTTATTGATCGGGGAGCTGTTTTTT. Translating it yields CASSLLIGELFF.

The rearrangement joins TRBV6-6 to TRBJ1-5; 8 nucleotides agree with TRBD1. This CDR3 comprises 16 residues. Germline assignment: CDR1 MNHNY and CDR2 SVGAGI (reference sequence). Trimming took 5 bases from V and 0 from J; bases not matched to a gene: 6. The DNA of the CDR3 is TGTGCCAGCAGTCAACGGACAGGGTCTAGCAATCAGCCCCAGCATTTT. It yields the protein CASSQRTGSSNQPQHF.